One sample yielded the 24 T cell receptor beta chains listed below, sequenced in a study of tumor and adjacent non-tumor tissue in lung cancer. No cell sorting was done before RNA was extracted from the tissue. The normal lung tissue was taken more than 3 cm from the tumor edge. Three rounds of nested PCR, following a modified ARM-PCR protocol, produced the TCRbeta library. TCRdb independently ran MiXCR on the multiplex PCR reads; one entry per CDR3 protein. The sample lists around 76,000 distinct CDR3 sequences, 76% occurring once. Sequenced input: distant non-tumor lung tissue. The receptors stem from a man aged 70 or older with non-small cell lung cancer.

Only a few counts were recorded for this clonotype. This sequence may be a read error, since a much larger clone differs from it by one base. This is likely a read error, given that the CDR3 carries no conserved phenylalanine or tryptophan at its end. The J gene is TRBJ2-5, the V gene TRBV5-4; 9 bases are shared with TRBD2. Trimming took 4 bases from V and 1 from J; bases not matched to a gene: 5. Germline lookup yields CDR1 SGHNT and CDR2 YYREEE (reference sequence). This CDR3 is built from 15 residues. The CDR3 sequence: CASSLATSGQETQYL. CDR3 in DNA: TGTGCCAGCAGCCTGGCGACTAGCGGCCAAGAGACCCAGTACCTC.

This clonotype was picked up one time. One end of the junction does not line up with germline, which may come from a read error. The rearrangement links TRBV11-2 to TRBJ2-5, with D perhaps TRBD2 (5 bases). From germline, CDR1 is SGHAT and CDR2 FQNNGV. This CDR3 has 15 amino acids. The CDR3 DNA reads as TGTACCAGCAGCCTAATTTGGACCCGGAGGGAGACCCAGTACTTC. Translating gives CTSSLIWTRRETQYF.

Note on this clonotype: A much larger clone lies a single base off, so this may be a read error. This chain links TRBV10-2 with TRBJ1-1, with 9 bases aligning to TRBD1. The CDR3 covers 12 residues. Looked up from germline, CDR1 is WSHSY and CDR2 is SAAADI. V lost 3 bases to trimming and J lost 11 bases; unmatched junction nucleotides: 4. Here the CDR3 reads CASSDGTGKAFF. In DNA form, the CDR3 reads TGCGCCAGCAGTGATGGGACAGGGAAGGCTTTCTTT.

Of note for this clonotype: Because it lacks the conserved phenylalanine or tryptophan at the end, this CDR3 is likely a read error. This chain links TRBV11-2 with TRBJ2-3; TRBD1 matches at 7 bases. The CDR3 runs to 15 residues. V dropped 5 bases and J dropped 4; count of bases not matched to a gene: 9. Germline loops: CDR1 SGHAT, CDR2 FQNNGV. The DNA for the CDR3 is TGTGCCAGCAGCCGGGGACAGTCTAGCTCAGATACGCAGTATTAT. As protein: CASSRGQSSSDTQYY.

This clonotype occurred a few times. This may be a read error, as it is one base from a much larger clone. The chain uses TRBV6-1 and TRBJ2-7; the D gene is possibly TRBD1 (7 bases). The CDR3 is 13 residues long. Per the germline V gene, CDR1 is MNHNS and CDR2 is SASEGT. Between the trimmed V and J ends, which lost 7 bases and 5 bases, there was a span of 15 bases. CDR3 protein: CASIGGGLNEQYF. The CDR3 DNA reads as TGTGCCAGCATAGGAGGGGGCCTGAACGAGCAGTACTTC.

On this clonotype itself: Its ends do not fully match the called genes, so a read error is possible. This chain links TRBV5-4 with TRBJ2-3; D might be TRBD1 or TRBD2, each matching 5 bases. The germline V gene has CDR1 SGHNT and CDR2 YYREEE (reference sequence). CDR3 length: 14 amino acids. The CDR3 protein is CSSSYPGAQDTQYF. In DNA, the CDR3 is TGTTCCAGCAGCTATCCCGGGGCCCAAGATACGCAGTATTTT.

Of note for this clonotype: A read error may explain this, as a much larger clone is one base away. The chain is built from TRBV20-1 and TRBJ2-1; TRBD1 aligns across 7 bases. Germline V lookup: CDR1 DFQATT, CDR2 SNEGSKA (reference sequence). The CDR3 spans 16 residues. With V trimmed by 3 bases and J by 8 bases, 16 bases remained unmatched. The CDR3 region has the DNA TGCAGTGCTAGCGGAAGGACAGGCCATCTCGTCTATGAGCAGTTCTTC. Its protein is CSASGRTGHLVYEQFF.

Remarks on this clonotype: At one of its ends the junction is not consistent with the germline gene, which may arise from a read error. V is TRBV6-5 and J is TRBJ2-6, with TRBD1 matching over 10 bases. This CDR3 contains 17 residues. Germline-derived CDR1 and CDR2 are MNHEY and SVGAGI. CDR3 in DNA: TGTGCCAGTAGTTCCGAGACAGGGGGCCCTGGGGCCAACGTCCTGACTTTC. Protein sequence: CASSSETGGPGANVLTF.

This clonotype has only one observation. The junction departs from the called germline gene at one end, perhaps through a read error. CDR3: CASILVAGGGTQYF. CDR3 nucleotides: TGTGCCAGCATCTTAGTAGCGGGGGGAGGTACGCAGTATTTT. The chain recombines TRBV11-2 with TRBJ2-3; 10 bases match TRBD2. CDR1 is SGHAT and CDR2 is FQNNGV in the germline V gene. The CDR3 extends over 14 amino acids.

This clonotype has only a few counts. The CDR3 region is CSARLSGPYEQYF. The CDR3 nucleotides are TGCAGTGCTAGGCTCAGCGGACCGTACGAGCAGTACTTC. This chain links TRBV20-1 with TRBJ2-7; D is perhaps TRBD2 (5 bases). The CDR3 is 13 residues long. Trimming took 3 bases from V and 4 from J, leaving 13 bases between them. CDR1 is DFQATT, CDR2 SNEGSKA, per germline (reference sequence).

CDR3 nucleotide sequence: TGTGCCAGCAGCTTATCTCGGACAGGGGGTTCACCCCTCCACTTT. Translated, it gives CASSLSRTGGSPLHF. This rearrangement joins TRBV7-8 to TRBJ1-6; 10 positions match TRBD1. Germline CDR1 SGHVS, CDR2 FQNEAQ. Trimming at V came to 2 bases and at J to 9 bases, leaving 4 bases not matched to a gene. The CDR3 is 15 residues long.

Comments on this clonotype: Germline is not matched at one junction end, which may reflect a read error. The V call is TRBV6-6, the J call TRBJ2-3; 7 bases match TRBD2. The CDR3 runs 15 residues. The germline CDR1 and CDR2 sequences are MNHNY and SVGAGI (reference sequence). In DNA, the CDR3 is TGTGCCAGCAATACGGTAGCGGGTACCACATATACGCAGTATTTT. Amino acids: CASNTVAGTTYTQYF.

In the case of this clonotype: Mismatch with germline at one junction end may stem from a read error. CDR3 region: CSLLPYVSGGDTDTQYF. In DNA form, the CDR3 reads TGTAGCTTACTACCATATGTGTCAGGGGGGGACACAGATACGCAGTATTTT. The gene calls are TRBV29-1 and TRBJ2-3, with D perhaps TRBD1 or TRBD2 (7 bases each). The CDR3 has 17 residues. Germline CDR1 SQVTM, CDR2 ANQGSEA.

A remark on this clonotype: At one end, the junction sequence differs from germline, possibly due to a read error. CDR3 loop: CASGLTAGTQSQNF. The CDR3, as DNA: TGTGCTAGTGGCCTTACCGCTGGCACTCAGTCCCAGAATTTT. This sequence joins TRBV12-5 and TRBJ1-5; the D is unclear. The length of the CDR3 is 14 residues. Germline CDR1 and CDR2: LGHNT and FRNRAP. Drawing the rest from reference TRBV12-5 and TRBJ1-5, the complete variable domain is DARVTQTPRHKVTEMGQEVTMRCQPILGHNTVFWYRQTMMQGLELLAYFRNRAPLDDSGMPKDRFSAEMPDATLATLKIQPSEPRDSAVYFCASGLTAGTQSQNFGDGTRLSIL.

V and J are TRBV12-5 and TRBJ2-5; D is unclear. Germline-derived CDR1 and CDR2 are LGHNT and FRNRAP. The CDR3 is 14 amino acids. V shed 2 bases and J shed 8 bases, with 15 bases lying between them. The CDR3 protein is CASGLSSRAETQYF. Written as DNA, the CDR3 is TGTGCTAGTGGTTTGTCCTCCCGGGCAGAAACCCAGTACTTC.

The gene calls are TRBV11-1 and TRBJ2-3; 9 nucleotides match TRBD1. J lost 14 bases, V lost 5 bases, and 14 bases had no gene match. The CDR3 extends over 14 amino acids. Germline values: CDR1 SGHAT, CDR2 FQDESV (reference sequence). CDR3 protein: CASSKQGAPGELYF. The CDR3 nucleotides are TGTGCCAGCAGCAAACAGGGGGCGCCCGGGGAGCTGTATTTT. The variable domain in full, with the rest retrieved from reference TRBV11-1 and TRBJ2-3, is EAEVAQSPRYKITEKSQAVAFWCDPISGHATLYWYRQILGQGPELLVQFQDESVVDDSQLPKDRFSAERLKGVDSTLKIQPAELGDSAMYLCASSKQGAPGELYFGPGTRLTVL.

The gene calls are TRBV11-2 and TRBJ2-2; weak D call: TRBD1 (5 bases). V shed 1 base and J shed 9 bases, with 18 bases lying between them. CDR1 and CDR2 (germline): SGHAT, FQNNGV. The CDR3 loop spans 16 amino acids. DNA for the CDR3: TGTGCCAGCAGCTTAGTGGGCACAGGAGATGCTCGGGAGCTGTTTTTT. It codes for CASSLVGTGDARELFF.

In the case of this clonotype: One end of the junction varies from germline; a read error may be responsible. The chain carries TRBV10-3 and TRBJ1-1, with 8 bases that match TRBD1. The germline V gene encodes CDR1 ENHRY and CDR2 SYGVKD. The CDR3 totals 15 residues. The CDR3 nucleotides are TGTGCCATCAGTGAGCCTCAGGGACAGGTCACTGACGCTTTATTT. Translating gives CAISEPQGQVTDALF.

In regard to this clonotype: This may arise from a read error, as a much more abundant clone is one base away. The chain is built from TRBV6-6 and TRBJ2-2, with 7 bases fitting TRBD2. CDR3 length equals 15 residues. The J segment lost 2 bases and the V segment lost 7 bases, leaving 7 bases of the junction unmatched. Germline V gene data show CDR1 as MNHNY and CDR2 as SVGAGI (reference sequence). CDR3 coding DNA: TGTGCCAGCATCTGGGGCGGGAGCAACACCGGGGAGCTGTTTTTT. It encodes CASIWGGSNTGELFF.

Remarks on this clonotype: This may be a read error, as it is one base from a much larger clone. The J gene is TRBJ2-1, the V gene TRBV5-1; 7 bases are shared with TRBD1. CDR1 SGHRS and CDR2 YFSETQ come from the germline V gene. The CDR3 consists of 14 residues. This CDR3 is CANSSGQIHNEQFF. CDR3 sequence (DNA): TGCGCCAACAGCTCGGGACAGATCCACAATGAGCAGTTCTTC.

Regarding this clonotype: A much larger clone is a single base away; this may be a read error. The chain recombines TRBV6-2 or TRBV6-3 with TRBJ2-3; no clear D gene. Between the trimmed V and J ends, which lost 5 bases and 10 bases, there was a span of 25 bases. The germline V gene has CDR1 MNHEY and CDR2 SVGEGT. The CDR3 sequence is 16 residues long. In DNA form, the CDR3 reads TGTGCCAGCAGTCAGAATGAGGTACTGGTGACGGATGCGCAGTATTTT. Amino acid sequence: CASSQNEVLVTDAQYF.

A note on this clonotype: A read error may account for a junction end that differs from germline. The chain employs TRBV6-6 and TRBJ2-1, with 7 bases fitting TRBD2. Germline CDR1 is MNHNY and CDR2 is SVGAGI (reference sequence). The CDR3 contains 17 residues. CDR3 DNA sequence: TGTGCCAACAGTAACCCGGGACTATCGGGAGGCGTAGGTGAGCAGTTCTTC. It codes for CANSNPGLSGGVGEQFF.

The table lists this clonotype with a count of one. A read error may account for a junction end that differs from germline. V is TRBV2 and J is TRBJ2-1; D is ambiguous. The CDR3 runs to 14 residues. Germline CDR1 and CDR2: SNHLY and FYNNEI. For the CDR3, the DNA is TGTGCCAGCAGTAGCGAGTATGTCTCCAATGAGCAGTTGTTC. This encodes CASSSEYVSNEQLF.

The sample holds a few counts of this clonotype. This sequence may be a read error, since a much larger clone differs from it by one base. The chain uses TRBV6-5 and TRBJ2-3; D is possibly TRBD2 (5 bases). The V and J ends lost 2 bases and 6 bases respectively, with 12 bases between them. This CDR3 spans 14 amino acids. Germline V gene data show CDR1 as MNHEY and CDR2 as SVGAGI. Here the CDR3 reads CASSYSTRADTQYF. The CDR3 DNA follows: TGTGCCAGCAGTTACAGCACTAGGGCGGATACGCAGTATTTT.